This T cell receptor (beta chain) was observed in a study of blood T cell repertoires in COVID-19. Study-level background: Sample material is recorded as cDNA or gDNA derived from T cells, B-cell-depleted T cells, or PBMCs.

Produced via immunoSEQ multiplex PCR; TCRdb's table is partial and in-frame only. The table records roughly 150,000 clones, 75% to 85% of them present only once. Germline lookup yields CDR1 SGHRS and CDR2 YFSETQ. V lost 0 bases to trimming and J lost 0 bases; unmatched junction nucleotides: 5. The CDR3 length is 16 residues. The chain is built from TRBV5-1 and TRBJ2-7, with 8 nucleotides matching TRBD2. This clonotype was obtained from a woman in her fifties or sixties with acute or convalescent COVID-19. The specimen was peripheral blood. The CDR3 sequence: CASSLELAVSSYEQYF. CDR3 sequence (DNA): TGCGCCAGCAGCTTGGAACTAGCGGTGAGCTCCTACGAGCAGTACTTC.